This T cell receptor (beta chain) comes out of a study of T cell repertoires in cytomegalovirus infection. A remark on this clonotype: What it recognizes is unknown.

TCRdb recomputed calls from the reads with MiXCR, one row per CDR3 protein. This table holds about 310,000 distinct CDR3 sequences, 20% to 25% found once. General observations from the study: In two of eight donors, the top clonotype was HLA-C-restricted CMV-specific.

The CDR3 has 15 amino acids. Trimming at V came to 0 bases and at J to 5 bases, leaving 4 bases not matched to a gene. Germline V lookup: CDR1 SGHDT, CDR2 YYEEEE. Sequences were derived from cultured PBMCs, sampled from culture after CMV antigen stimulation. The clonotype comes from a human donor in good health (CMV status not recorded). Some clones in this sample may be carry-over from other donors' samples. The rearrangement uses TRBV5-6 and TRBJ2-3; 9 bases are shared with TRBD2. CDR3 nucleotides: TGTGCCAGCAGCTTGGGACTAGCGGCCGGAGATACGCAGTATTTT. Translated, it gives CASSLGLAAGDTQYF.